The next 24 T cell receptor beta chains were all read from a single sample in a study of cytomegalovirus exposure and HLA in healthy donors. 13 Jbeta primers and 60 Vbeta primers were used for the PCR. This table comes from immunoSEQ multiplex PCR, and its TCRdb copy is limited to in-frame clones, with some not included. The sample contains over 150,000 clones, 60% to 80% of which appear only once. What was sequenced was PBMCs. The receptors stem from a male donor in good health and CMV-seronegative.

Details on this clone: The junction shows a germline mismatch at one end, possibly a read error. V and J are TRBV7-9 and TRBJ2-7, with 10 bases matching TRBD1. The CDR3 loop spans 16 amino acids. The germline CDR1 and CDR2 sequences are SEHNR and FQNEAQ (reference sequence). As DNA, the CDR3 is TGTTCCAGCAGCCCTTCTCTGACAGGGGGCGGGGACGAGCAGTACTTC. It encodes CSSSPSLTGGGDEQYF.

The chain links TRBV7-9 to TRBJ2-1; D gene ambiguous. The CDR3 totals 15 residues. V shed 0 bases and J shed 2 bases, with 8 bases lying between them. Germline V gene lookup returns CDR1 SEHNR and CDR2 FQNEAQ (reference sequence). CDR3 nucleotide sequence: TGTGCCAGCAGCTTAGCGCTTGGCCCCTACAATGAGCAGTTCTTC. Its protein product is CASSLALGPYNEQFF. Complete variable domain (other parts from reference TRBV7-9 and TRBJ2-1): DTGVSQNPRHKITKRGQNVTFRCDPISEHNRLYWYRQTLGQGPEFLTYFQNEAQLEKSRLLSDRFSAERPKGSFSTLEIQRTEQGDSAMYLCASSLALGPYNEQFFGPGTRLTVL.

The rearrangement joins TRBV6-4 to TRBJ2-7, with 7 positions matching TRBD1. CDR1 and CDR2 (germline): MRHNA, SNTAGT. The CDR3 has 13 residues. J lost 7 bases, V lost 6 bases, and 9 bases had no gene match. The CDR3 nucleotides are TGTGCCAGCAGCCCGACAGGGTTTGGTGAGCAGTACTTC. Translating it yields CASSPTGFGEQYF.

This chain connects TRBV29-1 to TRBJ1-4, with no clear D. The V gene lost 4 bases and the J gene lost 8 bases, with 14 bases spanning the gap. Germline V gene lookup returns CDR1 SQVTM and CDR2 ANQGSEA. This CDR3 spans 13 amino acids. CDR3: CSVVIRAGEKLFF. CDR3 nucleotides: TGCAGCGTTGTGATTAGGGCGGGCGAAAAACTGTTTTTT.

V usage is TRBV28 and J usage is TRBJ1-6; D ambiguous. The CDR3 has 15 amino acids. Germline CDR1 reads MDHEN; CDR2 reads SYDVKM. The V gene lost 3 bases and the J gene lost 6 bases, with 12 bases spanning the gap. CDR3 nucleotides: TGTGCCAGCAGTTTTTCACCACTACTTAATTCACCCCTCCACTTT. This encodes CASSFSPLLNSPLHF.

The gene calls are TRBV5-1 and TRBJ2-5, with D perhaps TRBD1 (6 bases). V dropped 4 bases and J dropped 5 bases, with 15 bases sitting between them. Germline-derived CDR1 and CDR2 are SGHRS and YFSETQ. The CDR3 has 14 residues. The CDR3 is CASSQGTKRETQYF. The CDR3 nucleotides are TGCGCCAGCAGCCAGGGGACCAAGAGGGAGACCCAGTACTTC.

The chain combines TRBV27 with TRBJ1-1, with TRBD1 matching 8 bases. This CDR3 contains 15 residues. With V trimmed by 6 bases and J by 1 base, 7 bases remained unmatched. Germline CDR1 reads MNHEY; CDR2 reads SMNVEV (reference sequence). Written as DNA, the CDR3 is TGTGCCAGCAGGAGGTCCAGGGGGCCGAACACTGAAGCTTTCTTT. Its translation: CASRRSRGPNTEAFF.

The rearrangement links TRBV28 to TRBJ1-5; D perhaps matches TRBD1 (6 bases). Per the germline V gene, CDR1 is MDHEN and CDR2 is SYDVKM. CDR3 size: 15 residues. Trimming took 5 bases from V and 5 from J, leaving 16 bases between them. CDR3 region: CASSTDSSFDQPQHF. CDR3 DNA sequence: TGTGCCAGCAGTACGGACAGTTCGTTTGATCAGCCCCAGCATTTT.

The rearrangement links TRBV19 to TRBJ1-1, with 7 bases identical to TRBD1. Germline assignment: CDR1 LNHDA and CDR2 SQIVND (reference sequence). The CDR3 sequence is 13 residues long. J gave up 1 base and V 9 bases, and 5 bases lay outside the gene matches. As DNA, the CDR3 is TGTGCCAGCTTGACAGGGAGGAACACTGAAGCTTTCTTT. It specifies CASLTGRNTEAFF.

J is TRBJ2-7 and V is TRBV12-5; D is possibly TRBD1 (6 bases). Germline V lookup: CDR1 LGHNT, CDR2 FRNRAP. Trimming removed 1 base at V and 0 bases at J, with 16 bases between. The CDR3 extends over 17 amino acids. CDR3 protein: CASGLAQQGRSSYEQYF. The CDR3, as DNA: TGTGCTAGTGGTTTGGCCCAACAGGGAAGGAGCTCCTACGAGCAGTACTTC.

This clone came up once. The V call is TRBV27, the J call TRBJ1-2, with no clear D. Trimming pared 1 base from V and 4 bases from J, leaving 10 bases between. CDR1 MNHEY and CDR2 SMNVEV come from the germline V gene (reference sequence). This CDR3 region has 14 residues. CDR3 in DNA: TGTGCCAGCAGTTTATTGGGTTCGGGCTATGGCTACACCTTC. Translating it yields CASSLLGSGYGYTF.

This clone was seen a single time. The chain recombines TRBV10-3 with TRBJ2-7, with 10 bases lining up with TRBD1. Per germline, CDR1 ENHRY and CDR2 SYGVKD. Trimming removed 11 bases from V and 6 bases from J; junction bases left unmatched: 10. This CDR3 is built from 13 residues. The CDR3 protein is CAASRDRGSEQYF. The CDR3 coding sequence is TGTGCCGCATCCCGGGACAGGGGCTCCGAGCAGTACTTC.

The rearrangement links TRBV5-1 to TRBJ2-5; the match to TRBD2 covers 8 bases. The DNA end lines up better with TRBJ2-7; the J call may be wrong. Looked up from germline, CDR1 is SGHRS and CDR2 is YFSETQ. The CDR3 has 14 residues. DNA for the CDR3: TGCGCCAGCAGCGCTAGCGGGCCTTCCTACGAGCAGTACTTC. As protein: CASSASGPSYEQYF.

The CDR3 sequence is CSAKLNTEAFF. In DNA, the CDR3 is TGCAGTGCTAAACTAAACACTGAAGCTTTCTTT. This chain joins TRBV20-1 and TRBJ1-1, with D unclear. Germline CDR1 and CDR2: DFQATT and SNEGSKA (reference sequence). The CDR3 runs to 11 residues. V was cut by 4 bases and J by 2 bases, with 5 bases left in between.

The count of this clone is one. The CDR3 region is CASGRGEGHSYEQYF. Here the CDR3 DNA reads TGTGCTAGTGGCAGAGGGGAGGGGCACTCCTACGAGCAGTACTTC. The chain employs TRBV12-5 and TRBJ2-7; TRBD2 matches 7 bases. This CDR3 contains 15 residues. Unmatched junction bases numbered 8, after V lost 6 bases and J lost 0 bases. CDR1 and CDR2 (germline): LGHNT, FRNRAP.

V gene TRBV7-6 combines with J gene TRBJ2-7, with 7 bases aligning to TRBD1. Per the germline V gene, CDR1 is SGHVS and CDR2 is FNYEAQ. The CDR3 consists of 14 residues. Unmatched junction bases numbered 3, after V lost 2 bases and J lost 2 bases. The CDR3, as DNA: TGTGCCAGCAGCTTATCAGGGACAGCCTACGAGCAGTACTTC. This sequence encodes CASSLSGTAYEQYF.

The chain is built from TRBV6-5 and TRBJ2-1, with unresolved D. CDR1 and CDR2 from the germline V gene are MNHEY and SVGAGI. Trimming removed 8 bases from V and 4 bases from J, with 18 bases in between. The CDR3 consists of 15 residues. CDR3 in DNA: TGTGCCAGCGCGTCTTCAGGATACGGATACAATGAGCAGTTCTTC. This gives the protein CASASSGYGYNEQFF.

The V call is TRBV6-1, the J call TRBJ2-3, with 10 nucleotides matching TRBD1. The CDR3 extends over 16 amino acids. Germline V gene lookup returns CDR1 MNHNS and CDR2 SASEGT. The ends lost 0 bases at V and 3 bases at J; junction bases unmatched: 3. CDR3 nucleotides: TGTGCCAGCAGTGAAGCTGGGACAGGGGTGACAGATACGCAGTATTTT. Encoded protein: CASSEAGTGVTDTQYF.

V is TRBV19 and J is TRBJ2-5, with D maybe TRBD1 (5 bases). Germline assignment: CDR1 LNHDA and CDR2 SQIVND (reference sequence). The V end was cut by 6 bases, the J end by 7 bases, with 18 bases between. This CDR3 spans 14 amino acids. The CDR3 protein is CASSVTGDQGTQYF. CDR3 DNA sequence: TGTGCCAGTAGCGTAACAGGTGATCAGGGGACCCAGTACTTC.

The V call is TRBV5-6, the J call TRBJ2-5; 7 bases match TRBD1. The J call may not be correct, given that the DNA end is closer to TRBJ2-7. Germline V gives CDR1 SGHDT, CDR2 YYEEEE. The CDR3 spans 14 residues. The CDR3 nucleotides are TGTGCCAGCAGCCGTGACAGGGCCCCCTACGAGCAGTACTTC. Translated: CASSRDRAPYEQYF.

This chain connects TRBV19 to TRBJ2-7; 10 bases are shared with TRBD1. Germline CDR1 and CDR2: LNHDA and SQIVND (reference sequence). Trimming removed 5 bases from V and 2 bases from J; junction bases left unmatched: 3. The CDR3 loop spans 14 amino acids. CDR3 nucleotides: TGTGCCAGTAGTGCCGGGACAGGGGCCTACGAGCAGTACTTC. This encodes CASSAGTGAYEQYF.

V usage is TRBV14 and J usage is TRBJ2-7; tentatively, D is TRBD1 (6 bases). From germline, CDR1 is SGHDN and CDR2 FVKESK. This CDR3 is 15 amino acids long. The V gene lost 4 bases and the J gene lost 3 bases, with 16 bases spanning the gap. CDR3 sequence: CASSPSQGIGYEQYF. The CDR3 DNA follows: TGTGCCAGCAGCCCGTCACAGGGTATTGGCTACGAGCAGTACTTC.

This chain uses TRBV5-6 with TRBJ1-1; 8 nucleotides align to TRBD1. With 4 bases clipped from V and 3 bases from J, the junction kept 2 bases outside the gene matches. The length of the CDR3 is 13 residues. Germline lookup yields CDR1 SGHDT and CDR2 YYEEEE. The CDR3 here is CASSPDRDTEAFF. In DNA form, the CDR3 reads TGTGCCAGCAGCCCGGACAGGGACACTGAAGCTTTCTTT. Based on the CDR3 plus reference TRBV5-6 and TRBJ1-1, the full variable domain is DAGVTQSPTHLIKTRGQQVTLRCSPKSGHDTVSWYQQALGQGPQFIFQYYEEEERQRGNFPDRFSGHQFPNYSSELNVNALLLGDSALYLCASSPDRDTEAFFGQGTRLTVV.

This clone was observed at least ten times. The chain recombines TRBV7-9 with TRBJ2-7; a weak D match, TRBD1 (6 bases). This CDR3 contains 15 residues. V was cut by 1 base and J by 3 bases, with 13 bases left in between. From germline, CDR1 is SEHNR and CDR2 FQNEAQ (reference sequence). For the CDR3, the DNA is TGTGCCAGCAGCTTAGTCATGGACAGTTTCTACGAGCAGTACTTC. This encodes CASSLVMDSFYEQYF.